The table lists the clone carrying this TCR beta chain with a few counts. Its cognate antigen is unknown. CDR1 and CDR2 (germline): MDHEN, SYDVKM. Between the trimmed V and J ends, which lost 6 bases and 1 base, there was a span of 13 bases. The CDR3 spans 15 residues. This sample is drawn from a study of regulatory T cells in long-lasting Graves disease. General observations from the study: Persistent Graves' patients possessed reduced TCR diversity relative to recently diagnosed ones.

Both iRepertoire HTBI primers and Arm-PCR of CDR3 regions were used to build the TCR beta libraries. In TCRdb, the multiplex PCR reads were re-called with MiXCR into one record per CDR3 protein. The sample includes roughly 610,000 distinct CDR3 sequences, around 17% of them seen just once. This sample's time point: newly diagnosed GD, antithyroid drugs for less than 3 months. PBMC-derived RNA was used for the TCR library. This sample also appeared in a second study, on T cells in Graves' hyperthyroidism and ophthalmopathy. That work adds: Used for diagnoses were clinical symptoms, serum thyroxine and TRAb, thyroid ultrasound and orbital computed tomography. Ophthalmopathy and stable hyperthyroidism were separated by a 13 V-J model.

Material: peripheral blood mononuclear cells (PBMCs), obtained at new diagnosis, from a patient treated with antithyroid drugs. V and J are TRBV28 and TRBJ1-5; maybe TRBD1 (6 bases). This clonotype originated in a woman aged 30 to 39 with Graves disease. Written as DNA, the CDR3 is TGTGCCAGCAGGCTACAGGGAACGAGCAATCAGCCCCAGCATTTT. As protein: CASRLQGTSNQPQHF.